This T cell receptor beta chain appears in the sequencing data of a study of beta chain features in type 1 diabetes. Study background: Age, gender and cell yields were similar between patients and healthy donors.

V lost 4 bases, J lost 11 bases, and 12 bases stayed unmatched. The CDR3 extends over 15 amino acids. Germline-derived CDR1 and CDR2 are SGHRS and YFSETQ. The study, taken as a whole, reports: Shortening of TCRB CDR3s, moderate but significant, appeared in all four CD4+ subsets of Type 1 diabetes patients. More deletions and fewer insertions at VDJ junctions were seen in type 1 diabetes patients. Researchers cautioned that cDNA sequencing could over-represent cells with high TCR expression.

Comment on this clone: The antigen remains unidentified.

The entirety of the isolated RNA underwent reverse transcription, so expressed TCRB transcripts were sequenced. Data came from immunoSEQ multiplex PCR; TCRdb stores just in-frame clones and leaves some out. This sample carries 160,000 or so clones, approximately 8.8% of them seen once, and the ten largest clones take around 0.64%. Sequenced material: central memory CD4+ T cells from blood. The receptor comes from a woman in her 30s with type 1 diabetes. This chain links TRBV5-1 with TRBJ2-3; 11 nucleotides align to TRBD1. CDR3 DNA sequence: TGCGCCAGCAGCCGCACCGGGACAGGGGGATACGAGCAGTATTTT. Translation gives CASSRTGTGGYEQYF.